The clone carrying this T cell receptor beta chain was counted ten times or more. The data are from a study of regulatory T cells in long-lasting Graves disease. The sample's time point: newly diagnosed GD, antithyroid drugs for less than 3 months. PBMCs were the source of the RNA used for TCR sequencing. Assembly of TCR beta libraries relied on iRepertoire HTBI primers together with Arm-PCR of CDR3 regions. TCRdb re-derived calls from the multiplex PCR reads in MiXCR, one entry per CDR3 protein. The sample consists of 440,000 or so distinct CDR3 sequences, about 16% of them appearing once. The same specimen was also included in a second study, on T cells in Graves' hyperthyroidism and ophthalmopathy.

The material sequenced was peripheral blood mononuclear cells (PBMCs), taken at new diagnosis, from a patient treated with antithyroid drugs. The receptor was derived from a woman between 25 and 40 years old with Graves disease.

The CDR3 nucleotides are TGTGCCAGCACCACAGGTGTCGGCTGGAACACTGAAGCTTTCTTT. Translation gives CASTTGVGWNTEAFF. V and J are TRBV12-3 or TRBV12-4 and TRBJ1-1; D perhaps matches TRBD1 (5 bases). The CDR3 contains 15 residues. Trimming left V 7 bases short and J 1 base short, with 16 bases between.